This TCR beta chain was identified in a study of neurological immune-mediated disorders. Points from the study as a whole: Among expanded clones, no CDR3 amino acid sequences were shared across subjects, a pattern suggesting private repertoires in all groups. Levels of TCR clonal expansion peaked in HTLV-1-associated myelopathy and reached their lowest in multiple sclerosis, under those of healthy controls.

5'RACE employing 10-nucleotide random UMIs yielded the cDNA. The yield of each sequencing run was over 160 million TCR-beta sequences from 15-18 subjects. Using its own MiXCR run on the 5' RACE reads, TCRdb lists one record per CDR3 protein. The sample holds 50,000 to 55,000 distinct CDR3 sequences, 10% seen once. This clonotype was detected many times. Its antigen is as yet unknown. Sequences were obtained from PBMCs. The receptor's source is a man between 65 and 85 years old with HTLV-1-associated myelopathy (HAM/TSP).

CDR3 region: CASSNSHGTYEQYF. The DNA for the CDR3 is TGTGCCAGTAGTAATTCTCACGGGACCTACGAGCAGTACTTC. This chain links TRBV19 with TRBJ2-7, with a weak D call TRBD2 (5 bases). Germline loops: CDR1 LNHDA, CDR2 SQIVND (reference sequence). V was cut by 4 bases and J by 2 bases, with 12 bases left in between. This CDR3 spans 14 amino acids.